The 21 T cell receptor beta chains in this list originate from one sample, sequenced in a study of T-cell reconstitution after alpha-beta-depleted transplantation in children. The authors prepared the TCRbeta library with unique molecular identifiers. TCRdb re-called the PCR reads through MiXCR, storing one row per CDR3 protein. This table has about 410,000 distinct CDR3 sequences, roughly 21% appearing once. The specimen comprised PBMCs from the stem cell graft donor, sampled from the stem cell graft. These receptors came from a human donor who donated a stem cell graft to a child with acute myeloid leukemia.

The chain combines TRBV4-1 with TRBJ2-7; 7 bases are shared with TRBD2. The V gene's germline CDR1 is MGHRA and CDR2 YSYEKL. This CDR3 has 15 residues. The junction had 6 bases not matched to a gene; V was cut back by 2 bases and J by 2 bases. The CDR3 is CASSQLGLGTYEQYF. For the CDR3, the DNA is TGCGCCAGCAGCCAATTAGGACTAGGGACCTACGAGCAGTACTTC.

This rearrangement joins TRBV28 to TRBJ2-7; TRBD2 might be the D (5 bases). Germline loops: CDR1 MDHEN, CDR2 SYDVKM. Trimming pared 5 bases from V and 9 bases from J, leaving 14 bases between. The CDR3 loop spans 12 amino acids. CDR3 protein: CASSTFRTGQYF. CDR3 nucleotides: TGTGCCAGCAGTACATTCAGGACTGGGCAGTACTTC.

The chain combines TRBV4-3 with TRBJ2-1; D is unclear. Germline CDR1 reads LGHNA; CDR2 reads YSLEER. The CDR3 contains 14 residues. V was trimmed by 2 bases and J by 8 bases, leaving 13 bases between them. CDR3 sequence reads: CASSQRTVRDEQFF. CDR3 in DNA: TGCGCCAGCAGCCAACGGACGGTAAGGGATGAGCAGTTCTTC.

The genes are TRBV5-1 and TRBJ2-2, with 8 bases fitting TRBD1. J lost 3 bases, V lost 4 bases, and 11 bases had no gene match. This CDR3 has 17 residues. Per germline, CDR1 SGHRS and CDR2 YFSETQ. As DNA, the CDR3 is TGCGCCAGCAGCCTCGACAGGGGAGCCCTCTACACCGGGGAGCTGTTTTTT. Residues: CASSLDRGALYTGELFF. The full variable domain, rest sourced from reference TRBV5-1 and TRBJ2-2, is KAGVTQTPRYLIKTRGQQVTLSCSPISGHRSVSWYQQTPGQGLQFLFEYFSETQRNKGNFPGRFSGRQFSNSRSEMNVSTLELGDSALYLCASSLDRGALYTGELFFGEGSRLTVL.

This clonotype was observed a few times. The rearrangement uses TRBV3-1 and TRBJ2-2, with D unresolved. V was trimmed by 4 bases and J by 3 bases, leaving 9 bases between them. The CDR3 extends over 14 amino acids. CDR1 LGHDT and CDR2 YNNKEL come from the germline V gene (reference sequence). The CDR3 protein is CASSPYQDTGELFF. The CDR3 bases are TGTGCCAGCAGCCCCTATCAGGACACCGGGGAGCTGTTTTTT.

The chain carries TRBV20-1 and TRBJ2-1, with 11 bases lining up with TRBD1. The CDR3 spans 16 residues. After removal of 3 bases from V and 7 bases from J, the junction contained 11 bases not matched to a gene. The V gene's germline CDR1 is DFQATT and CDR2 SNEGSKA (reference sequence). The CDR3 sequence is CSARGVGDRGINEQFF. The DNA of the CDR3 is TGCAGTGCTAGGGGGGTAGGGGACAGGGGGATTAATGAGCAGTTCTTC.

This clonotype was seen more than once but under ten times. The chain carries TRBV7-2 and TRBJ2-7; tentatively, D is TRBD2 (5 bases). With 2 bases removed from V and 4 bases from J, the gap between germline ends came to 18 bases. Per germline, CDR1 SGHTA and CDR2 FQGNSA. This CDR3 is 16 amino acids long. CDR3 loop: CASSLSASRKVYEQYF. Written as DNA, the CDR3 is TGTGCCAGCAGCTTATCCGCTAGCCGAAAAGTATACGAGCAGTACTTC.

This clonotype showed up just once. The chain is built from TRBV15 and TRBJ2-7; D is uncertain. CDR3 size: 12 residues. Trimming took 1 base from V and 6 from J, leaving 7 bases between them. Germline CDR1 LNHNV, CDR2 YYDKDF (reference sequence). The DNA for the CDR3 is TGTGCCACCAGCAGAGTGGTTTCCGAGCAGTACTTC. It codes for CATSRVVSEQYF.

This clonotype was counted between two and nine times. CDR3 in DNA: TGTGCCAGCTGGGACGGACACAATGAGCAGTTCTTC. Translation gives CASWDGHNEQFF. The V gene is TRBV18, the J gene TRBJ2-1; D may match TRBD1 or TRBD2 (5 bases each). CDR1 and CDR2 (germline): KGHSH, LQKENI. This CDR3 has 12 residues. Between the trimmed V and J ends, which lost 7 bases and 5 bases, there was a span of 9 bases.

There are many counts of this clonotype. V gene TRBV12-3 or TRBV12-4 combines with J gene TRBJ1-1; tentative D call: TRBD1 (5 bases). The V gene lost 0 bases and the J gene lost 0 bases, with 14 bases spanning the gap. This CDR3 spans 17 amino acids. CDR3 loop: CASSLATAGNMNTEAFF. CDR3 in DNA: TGTGCCAGCAGTTTAGCGACGGCAGGGAACATGAACACTGAAGCTTTCTTT.

This clonotype appeared many times. The chain uses TRBV20-1 and TRBJ2-3; 7 bases are a match to TRBD2. CDR3 length: 16 amino acids. CDR1 and CDR2 from the germline V gene are DFQATT and SNEGSKA (reference sequence). Trimming took 0 bases from V and 4 from J; bases not matched to a gene: 10. The CDR3 reads CSARDRAGVLPDTQYF. CDR3 nucleotide sequence: TGCAGTGCTAGAGATAGGGCGGGAGTCCTCCCAGATACGCAGTATTTT.

This clonotype was counted only a few times. The chain carries TRBV20-1 and TRBJ2-7, with 16 bases fitting TRBD2. The germline gives CDR1 DFQATT, CDR2 SNEGSKA (reference sequence). V shed 1 base, J shed 9 bases, and the junction held 6 bases outside the gene matches. This CDR3 region has 15 residues. In DNA, the CDR3 is TGCAGTGCTAGAGTTCCGGGACTAGCGGGAGGGGGGCAGTACTTC. Encoded protein: CSARVPGLAGGGQYF.

The chain links TRBV5-6 to TRBJ2-3, with D possibly being TRBD1 (6 bases). Germline-derived CDR1 and CDR2 are SGHDT and YYEEEE. V lost 0 bases, J lost 5 bases, and 13 bases lay in between. The CDR3 contains 15 residues. This CDR3 reads CASSLVRGRGDTQYF. The CDR3 DNA reads as TGTGCCAGCAGCTTGGTTAGGGGCAGGGGAGATACGCAGTATTTT.

This clonotype was seen a few times. The J gene is TRBJ2-1, the V gene TRBV7-2, with D tentatively TRBD2 (7 bases). Trimming stripped 3 bases from V and 8 bases from J, with 17 bases between. The length of the CDR3 is 15 residues. Germline CDR1 reads SGHTA; CDR2 reads FQGNSA. The CDR3 DNA follows: TGTGCCAGCAGCTTGGGCGGGGGCGGATACGATGAGCAGTTCTTC. Amino acids: CASSLGGGGYDEQFF.

This clonotype occurred a few times. J is TRBJ2-5 and V is TRBV6-1; D possibly corresponds to TRBD1 (6 bases). The V gene's germline CDR1 is MNHNS and CDR2 SASEGT. The CDR3 contains 15 residues. V lost 5 bases to trimming and J lost 4 bases, with 17 bases between them. CDR3: CASSKTTGSSETQYF. CDR3 DNA: TGTGCCAGCAGTAAAACTACAGGGTCATCAGAGACCCAGTACTTC.

The chain joins TRBV12-3 or TRBV12-4 to TRBJ1-4; 8 bases agree with TRBD1. CDR3 length equals 14 residues. Unmatched junction bases numbered 5, after V lost 4 bases and J lost 7 bases. The CDR3 loop reads CASSWGQGAEKLFF. The CDR3 nucleotides are TGTGCCAGCAGTTGGGGTCAGGGGGCTGAAAAACTGTTTTTT.

This clonotype has ten or more counts. V usage is TRBV20-1 and J usage is TRBJ2-1; TRBD2 might be the D (5 bases). The CDR3 extends over 15 amino acids. CDR1 DFQATT and CDR2 SNEGSKA come from the germline V gene (reference sequence). V was clipped by 3 bases and J by 2 bases, with 14 bases between them. The CDR3 DNA follows: TGCAGTGCTAGCGAACCTAGCAACCCCTACAATGAGCAGTTCTTC. It codes for CSASEPSNPYNEQFF.

This clonotype was seen ten or more times. This chain uses TRBV28 with TRBJ1-4; no clear D. With 6 bases removed from V and 7 bases from J, the gap between germline ends came to 6 bases. The CDR3 sequence is 11 residues long. Looked up from germline, CDR1 is MDHEN and CDR2 is SYDVKM. In nucleotides, the CDR3 is TGTGCCAGCAGCCCTAGTGAAAAACTGTTTTTT. Protein sequence: CASSPSEKLFF. Supplemented by reference TRBV28 and TRBJ1-4, the full variable domain reads DVKVTQSSRYLVKRTGEKVFLECVQDMDHENMFWYRQDPGLGLRLIYFSYDVKMKEKGDIPEGYSVSREKKERFSLILESASTNQTSMYLCASSPSEKLFFGSGTQLSVL.

This clonotype occurred many times. The chain couples TRBV20-1 to TRBJ2-7, with D possibly TRBD1 on 6 matching bases. Per germline, CDR1 DFQATT and CDR2 SNEGSKA (reference sequence). The CDR3 loop spans 12 amino acids. V shed 5 bases and J shed 3 bases, with 11 bases lying between them. This chain's CDR3 is CSAQFRGYEQYF. Written as DNA, the CDR3 is TGCAGTGCTCAGTTCAGGGGCTACGAGCAGTACTTC.

This chain joins TRBV5-1 and TRBJ2-2; D may be TRBD2 (5 bases). Germline values: CDR1 SGHRS, CDR2 YFSETQ. This CDR3 has 16 residues. Trimming removed 1 base at V and 5 bases at J, with 15 bases between. CDR3 region: CASSLTRLVGTGELFF. The CDR3 bases are TGCGCCAGCAGCTTGACTAGACTGGTGGGAACCGGGGAGCTGTTTTTT.

This chain links TRBV29-1 with TRBJ1-4, with 9 bases that match TRBD1. With 4 bases clipped from V and 6 bases from J, the junction kept 6 bases outside the gene matches. This CDR3 spans 14 amino acids. Germline V lookup: CDR1 SQVTM, CDR2 ANQGSEA. Here the CDR3 reads CSVAPGQGDEKLFF. The CDR3 bases are TGCAGCGTTGCACCGGGACAGGGTGATGAAAAACTGTTTTTT.